This T cell receptor beta chain originates from a study of PD-L1 blockade in urothelial cancer. Time point of the sample: pretreatment peripheral blood. Patients' cancers were locally advanced or metastatic urothelial carcinomas. Worth noting for this clone: The junction does not match germline at one end; this may be a read error.

TCRdb keeps only in-frame clones here, not all; method: immunoSEQ multiplex PCR. Seen here are tens of thousands of clones, 90% observed once, and the top ten hold approximately 1.5%. The CDR3 is 15 amino acids. Germline CDR1 is MNHEY and CDR2 is SMNVEV (reference sequence). This sample comprised PBMCs, obtained around atezolizumab (anti-PD-L1) treatment. The sequence was collected from a man in his fifties or sixties with urothelial cancer. The chain has TRBV27 and TRBJ2-7; 8 nucleotides agree with TRBD2. DNA for the CDR3: TGTGCCAGCAGTCGGGCGGGGGGCTTCTCCCACGAGCAGTACTTC. Translated, it gives CASSRAGGFSHEQYF.